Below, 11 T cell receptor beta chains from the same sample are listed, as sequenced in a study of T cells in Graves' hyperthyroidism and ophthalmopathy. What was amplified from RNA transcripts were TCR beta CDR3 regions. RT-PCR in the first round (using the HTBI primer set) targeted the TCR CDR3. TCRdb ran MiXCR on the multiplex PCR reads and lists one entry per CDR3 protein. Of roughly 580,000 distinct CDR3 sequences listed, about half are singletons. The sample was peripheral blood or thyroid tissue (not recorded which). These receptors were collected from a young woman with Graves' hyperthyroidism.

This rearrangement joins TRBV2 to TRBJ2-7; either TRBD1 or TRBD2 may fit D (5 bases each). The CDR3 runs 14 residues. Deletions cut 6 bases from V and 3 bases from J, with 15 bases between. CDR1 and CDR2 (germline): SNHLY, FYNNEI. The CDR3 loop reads CASSHEGPGYEQYF. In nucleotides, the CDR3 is TGTGCCAGCAGCCATGAGGGGCCTGGCTACGAGCAGTACTTC.

The CDR3 loop reads CASSVRTGTASEKLFF. CDR3 DNA sequence: TGTGCCAGCAGCGTACGGACGGGGACAGCTAGTGAAAAACTGTTTTTT. V is TRBV7-8 and J is TRBJ1-4, with 7 bases identical to TRBD1. The CDR3 runs to 16 residues. Germline V gene data show CDR1 as SGHVS and CDR2 as FQNEAQ. V gave up 5 bases and J gave up 7 bases; unmatched junction bases: 13. Complete variable domain (other parts from reference TRBV7-8 and TRBJ1-4): GAGVSQSPRYKVAKRGQDVALRCDPISGHVSLFWYQQALGQGPEFLTYFQNEAQLDKSGLPSDRFFAERPEGSVSTLKIQRTQQEDSAVYLCASSVRTGTASEKLFFGSGTQLSVL.

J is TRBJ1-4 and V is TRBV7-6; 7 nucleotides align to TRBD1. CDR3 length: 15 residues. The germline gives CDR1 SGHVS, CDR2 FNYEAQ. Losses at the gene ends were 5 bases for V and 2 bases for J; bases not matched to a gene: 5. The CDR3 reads CASSMQGVTNEKLFF. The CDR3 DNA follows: TGTGCCAGCAGCATGCAGGGGGTTACTAATGAAAAACTGTTTTTT.

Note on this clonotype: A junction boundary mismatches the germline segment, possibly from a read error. CDR3 coding DNA: TGCGCCAGCAGTGAGGGCCTAGCGGAATCCTACGAGCAGTACTTC. It is translated as CASSEGLAESYEQYF. The chain carries TRBV14 and TRBJ2-7, with 7 bases matching TRBD2. There are 15 residues in the CDR3. Per germline, CDR1 SGHDN and CDR2 FVKESK. Full variable domain (remainder filled in from reference TRBV14 and TRBJ2-7): EAGVTQFPSHSVIEKGQTVTLRCDPISGHDNLYWYRRVMGKEIKFLLHFVKESKQDESGMPNNRFLAERTGGTYSTLKVQPAELEDSGVYFCASSEGLAESYEQYFGPGTRLTVT.

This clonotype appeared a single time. As DNA, the CDR3 is TGTGCCACCAGTGATTCCCAGGGGGGCTTTAATGAAAAACTGTTTTTT. Its protein product is CATSDSQGGFNEKLFF. This rearrangement joins TRBV24-1 to TRBJ1-4, with 7 positions matching TRBD1. The CDR3 has 16 amino acids. V was pared by 2 bases and J by 4 bases, with 6 bases of the junction left unmatched. Germline CDR1 reads KGHDR; CDR2 reads SFDVKD.

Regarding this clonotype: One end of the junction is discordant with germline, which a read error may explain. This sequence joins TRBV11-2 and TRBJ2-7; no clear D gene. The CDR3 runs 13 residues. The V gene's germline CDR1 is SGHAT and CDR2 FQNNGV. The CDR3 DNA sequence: TGCGCCAGCAGCTGGCCGAAGGAATATGAGCAGTACTTC. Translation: CASSWPKEYEQYF.

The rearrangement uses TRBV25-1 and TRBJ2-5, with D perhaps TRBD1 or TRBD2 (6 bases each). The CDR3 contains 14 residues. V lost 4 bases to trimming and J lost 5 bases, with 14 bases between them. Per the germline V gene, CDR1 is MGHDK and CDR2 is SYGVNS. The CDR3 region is CASSAGGRLETQYF. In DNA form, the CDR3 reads TGTGCCAGCAGTGCTGGGGGGCGCTTGGAGACCCAGTACTTC.

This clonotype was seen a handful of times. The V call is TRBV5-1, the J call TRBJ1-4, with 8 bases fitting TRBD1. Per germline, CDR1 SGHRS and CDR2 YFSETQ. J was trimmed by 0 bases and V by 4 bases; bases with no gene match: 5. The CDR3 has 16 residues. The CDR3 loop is CASSRQGAATNEKLFF. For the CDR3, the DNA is TGCGCCAGCAGCAGGCAGGGGGCTGCAACTAATGAAAAACTGTTTTTT.

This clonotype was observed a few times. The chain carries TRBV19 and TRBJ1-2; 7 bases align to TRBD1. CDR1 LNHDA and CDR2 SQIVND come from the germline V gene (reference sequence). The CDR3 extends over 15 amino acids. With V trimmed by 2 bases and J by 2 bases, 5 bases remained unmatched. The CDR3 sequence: CASSIPRGSNYGYTF. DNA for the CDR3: TGTGCCAGTAGTATACCCAGGGGGTCAAACTATGGCTACACCTTC.

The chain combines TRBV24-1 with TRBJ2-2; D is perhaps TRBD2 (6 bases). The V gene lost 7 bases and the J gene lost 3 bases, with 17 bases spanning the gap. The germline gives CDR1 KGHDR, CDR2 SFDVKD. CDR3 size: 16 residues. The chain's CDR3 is CATSSPGLTYTGELFF. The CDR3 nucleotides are TGTGCCACCAGCAGTCCTGGACTAACCTACACCGGGGAGCTGTTTTTT.

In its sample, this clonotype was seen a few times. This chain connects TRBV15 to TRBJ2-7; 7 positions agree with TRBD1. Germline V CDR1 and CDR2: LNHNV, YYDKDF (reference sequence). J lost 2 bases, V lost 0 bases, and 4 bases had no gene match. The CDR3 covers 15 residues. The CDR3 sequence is CATSRDPGGTYEQYF. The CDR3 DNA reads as TGTGCCACCAGCAGAGATCCAGGGGGAACCTACGAGCAGTACTTC.